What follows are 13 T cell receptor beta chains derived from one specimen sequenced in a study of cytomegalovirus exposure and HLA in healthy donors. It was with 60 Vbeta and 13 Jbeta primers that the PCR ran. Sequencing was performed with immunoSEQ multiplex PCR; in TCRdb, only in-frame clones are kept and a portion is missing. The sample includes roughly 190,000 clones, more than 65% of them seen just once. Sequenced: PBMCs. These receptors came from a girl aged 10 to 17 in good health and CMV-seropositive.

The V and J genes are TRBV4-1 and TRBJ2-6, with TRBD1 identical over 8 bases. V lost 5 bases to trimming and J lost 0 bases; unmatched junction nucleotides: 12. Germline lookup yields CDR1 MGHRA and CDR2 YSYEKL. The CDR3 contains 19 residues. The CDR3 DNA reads TGCGCCAGCAGCGGAGCGAGAGGACAGGGTAACTCTGGGGCCAACGTCCTGACTTTC. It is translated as CASSGARGQGNSGANVLTF.

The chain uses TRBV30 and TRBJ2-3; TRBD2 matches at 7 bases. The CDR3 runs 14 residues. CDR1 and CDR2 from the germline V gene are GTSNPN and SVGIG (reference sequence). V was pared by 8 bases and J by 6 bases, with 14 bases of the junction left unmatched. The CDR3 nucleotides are TGTGCCCAGAGGTCGAGCGGGGAGAGGGATACGCAGTATTTT. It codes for CAQRSSGERDTQYF.

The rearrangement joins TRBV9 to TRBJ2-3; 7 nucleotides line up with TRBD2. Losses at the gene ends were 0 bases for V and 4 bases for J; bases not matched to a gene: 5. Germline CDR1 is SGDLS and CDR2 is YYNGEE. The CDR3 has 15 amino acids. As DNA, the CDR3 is TGTGCCAGCAGCGTAGGGGGACTAACCTCAGATACGCAGTATTTT. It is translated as CASSVGGLTSDTQYF.

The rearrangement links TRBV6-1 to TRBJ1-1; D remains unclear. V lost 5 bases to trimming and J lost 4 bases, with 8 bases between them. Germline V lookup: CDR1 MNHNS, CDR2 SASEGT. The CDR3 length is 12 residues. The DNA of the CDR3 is TGTGCCAGCAGTTCTCCGGGCACTGAAGCTTTCTTT. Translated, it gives CASSSPGTEAFF.

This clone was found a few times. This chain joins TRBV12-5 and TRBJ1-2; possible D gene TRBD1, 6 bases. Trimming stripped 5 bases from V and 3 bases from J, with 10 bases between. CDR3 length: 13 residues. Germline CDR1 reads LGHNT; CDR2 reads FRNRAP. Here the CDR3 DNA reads TGTGCTAGTGGTGGGGCAGGGGACTATGGCTACACCTTC. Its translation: CASGGAGDYGYTF.

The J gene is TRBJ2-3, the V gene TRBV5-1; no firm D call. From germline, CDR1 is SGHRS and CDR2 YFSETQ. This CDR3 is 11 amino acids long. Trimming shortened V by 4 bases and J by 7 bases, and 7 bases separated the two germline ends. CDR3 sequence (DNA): TGCGCCAGCAGCGATACTTATACGCAGTATTTT. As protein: CASSDTYTQYF. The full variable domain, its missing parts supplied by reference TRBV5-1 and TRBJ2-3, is KAGVTQTPRYLIKTRGQQVTLSCSPISGHRSVSWYQQTPGQGLQFLFEYFSETQRNKGNFPGRFSGRQFSNSRSEMNVSTLELGDSALYLCASSDTYTQYFGPGTRLTVL.

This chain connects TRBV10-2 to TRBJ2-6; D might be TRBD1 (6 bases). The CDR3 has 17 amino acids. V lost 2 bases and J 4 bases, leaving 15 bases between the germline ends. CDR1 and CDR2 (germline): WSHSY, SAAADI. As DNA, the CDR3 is TGCGCCAGCAGTGAGCCTAACAGGGAGTGGGGGGCCAACGTCCTGACTTTC. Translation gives CASSEPNREWGANVLTF.

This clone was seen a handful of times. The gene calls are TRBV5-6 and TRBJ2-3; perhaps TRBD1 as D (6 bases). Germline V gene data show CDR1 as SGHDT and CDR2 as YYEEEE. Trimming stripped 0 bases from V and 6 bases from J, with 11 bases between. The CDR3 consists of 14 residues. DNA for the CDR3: TGTGCCAGCAGCTTGGCAGGGGTTCGGGATACGCAGTATTTT. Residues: CASSLAGVRDTQYF. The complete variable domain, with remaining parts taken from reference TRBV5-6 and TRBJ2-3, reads DAGVTQSPTHLIKTRGQQVTLRCSPKSGHDTVSWYQQALGQGPQFIFQYYEEEERQRGNFPDRFSGHQFPNYSSELNVNALLLGDSALYLCASSLAGVRDTQYFGPGTRLTVL.

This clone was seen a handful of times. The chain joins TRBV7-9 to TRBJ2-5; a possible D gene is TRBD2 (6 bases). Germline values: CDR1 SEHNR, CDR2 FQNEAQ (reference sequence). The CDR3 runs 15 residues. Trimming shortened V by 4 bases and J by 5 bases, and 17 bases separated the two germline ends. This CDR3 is CASSSTRGTGETQYF. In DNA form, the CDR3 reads TGTGCCAGCAGCTCGACCCGAGGGACTGGGGAGACCCAGTACTTC. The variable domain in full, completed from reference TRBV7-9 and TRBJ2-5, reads DTGVSQNPRHKITKRGQNVTFRCDPISEHNRLYWYRQTLGQGPEFLTYFQNEAQLEKSRLLSDRFSAERPKGSFSTLEIQRTEQGDSAMYLCASSSTRGTGETQYFGPGTRLLVL.

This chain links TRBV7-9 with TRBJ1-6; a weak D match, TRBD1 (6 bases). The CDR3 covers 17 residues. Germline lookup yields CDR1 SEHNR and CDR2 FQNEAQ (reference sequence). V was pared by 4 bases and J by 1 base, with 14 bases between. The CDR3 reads CASSSERQESYNSPLHF. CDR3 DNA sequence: TGTGCCAGCAGCTCGGAGAGACAGGAGTCCTATAATTCACCCCTCCACTTT.

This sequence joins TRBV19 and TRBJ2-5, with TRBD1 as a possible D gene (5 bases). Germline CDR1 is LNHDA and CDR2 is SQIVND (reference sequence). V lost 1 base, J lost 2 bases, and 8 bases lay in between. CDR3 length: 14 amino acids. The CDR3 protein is CASSIVQGQETQYF. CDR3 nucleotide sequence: TGTGCCAGTAGTATAGTCCAGGGTCAAGAGACCCAGTACTTC.

Here the CDR3 DNA reads TGTGCCAGCAGTTCAAGGACAGGGGGGTATCTCACTGAAGCTTTCTTT. It codes for CASSSRTGGYLTEAFF. The chain employs TRBV27 and TRBJ1-1; 10 bases match TRBD1. Trimming removed 4 bases from V and 4 bases from J; junction bases left unmatched: 9. The CDR3 is made up of 16 amino acids. Germline CDR1 and CDR2: MNHEY and SMNVEV (reference sequence).

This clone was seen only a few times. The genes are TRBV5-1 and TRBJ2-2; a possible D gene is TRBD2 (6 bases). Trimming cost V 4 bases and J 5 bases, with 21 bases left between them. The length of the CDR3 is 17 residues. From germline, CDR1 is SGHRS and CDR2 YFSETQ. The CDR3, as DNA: TGCGCCAGCAGCGCCAGGGCGGGAATCACGGGAACCGGGGAGCTGTTTTTT. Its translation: CASSARAGITGTGELFF.